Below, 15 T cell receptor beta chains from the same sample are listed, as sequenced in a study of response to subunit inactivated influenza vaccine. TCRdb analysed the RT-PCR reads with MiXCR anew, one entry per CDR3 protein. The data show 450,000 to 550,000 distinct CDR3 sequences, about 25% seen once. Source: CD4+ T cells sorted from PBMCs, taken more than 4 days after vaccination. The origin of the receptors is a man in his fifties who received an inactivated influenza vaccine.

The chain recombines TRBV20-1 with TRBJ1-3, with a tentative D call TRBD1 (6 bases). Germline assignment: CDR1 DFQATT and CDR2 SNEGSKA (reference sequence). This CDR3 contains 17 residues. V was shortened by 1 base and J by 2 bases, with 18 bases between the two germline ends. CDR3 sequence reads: CSARGGSGQITGNTIYF. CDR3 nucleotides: TGCAGTGCTAGAGGGGGGTCCGGACAGATTACTGGAAACACCATATATTTT.

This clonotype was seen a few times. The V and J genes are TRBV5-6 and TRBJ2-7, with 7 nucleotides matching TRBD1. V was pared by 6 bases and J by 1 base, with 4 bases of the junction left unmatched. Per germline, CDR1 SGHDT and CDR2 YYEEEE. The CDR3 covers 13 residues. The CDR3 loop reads CASTRGRSYEQYF. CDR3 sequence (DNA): TGTGCCAGCACCAGGGGGAGATCCTACGAGCAGTACTTC.

Here the CDR3 reads CSAIRLAGGKIETQYF. In nucleotides, the CDR3 is TGCAGTGCTATTCGACTAGCGGGGGGGAAAATAGAGACCCAGTACTTC. The chain couples TRBV20-1 to TRBJ2-5, with 14 bases lining up with TRBD2. Germline CDR1 DFQATT, CDR2 SNEGSKA (reference sequence). This CDR3 is 16 amino acids long. V lost 4 bases to trimming and J lost 4 bases; unmatched junction nucleotides: 8.

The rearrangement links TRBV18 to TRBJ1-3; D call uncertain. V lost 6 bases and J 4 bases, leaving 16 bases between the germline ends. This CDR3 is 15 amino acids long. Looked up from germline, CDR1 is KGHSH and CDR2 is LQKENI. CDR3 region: CASSVTAYRGNTIYF. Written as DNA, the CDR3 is TGTGCCAGCTCTGTCACGGCCTATCGGGGAAACACCATATATTTT.

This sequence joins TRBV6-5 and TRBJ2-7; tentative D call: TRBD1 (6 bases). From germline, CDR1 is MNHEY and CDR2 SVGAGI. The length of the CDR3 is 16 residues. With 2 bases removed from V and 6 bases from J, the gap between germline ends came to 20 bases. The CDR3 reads CASSYQYRDKGFEQYF. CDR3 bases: TGTGCCAGCAGTTACCAATACCGGGACAAGGGATTCGAGCAGTACTTC.

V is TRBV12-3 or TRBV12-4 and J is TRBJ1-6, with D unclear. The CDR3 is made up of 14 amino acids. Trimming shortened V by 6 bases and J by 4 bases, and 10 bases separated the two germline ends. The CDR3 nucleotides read TGTGCCAGCAGGGGTGGGGAATATAATTCACCCCTCCACTTT. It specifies CASRGGEYNSPLHF.

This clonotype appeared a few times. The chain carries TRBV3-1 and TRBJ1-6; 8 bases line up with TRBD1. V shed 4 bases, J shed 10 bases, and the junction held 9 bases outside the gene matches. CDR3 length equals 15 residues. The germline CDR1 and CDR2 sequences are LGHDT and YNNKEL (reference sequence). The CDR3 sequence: CASSLQGEVGSPLHF. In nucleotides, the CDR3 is TGTGCCAGCAGCCTACAGGGGGAAGTTGGGTCACCCCTCCACTTT.

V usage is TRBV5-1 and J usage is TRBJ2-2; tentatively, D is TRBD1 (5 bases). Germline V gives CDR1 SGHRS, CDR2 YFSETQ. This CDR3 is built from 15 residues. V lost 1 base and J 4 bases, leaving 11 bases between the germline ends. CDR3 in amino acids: CASSLYTGATGELFF. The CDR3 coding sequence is TGCGCCAGCAGCTTGTATACAGGAGCCACCGGGGAGCTGTTTTTT.

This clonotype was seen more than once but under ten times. The CDR3 protein is CASTLSGGENEQFF. CDR3 DNA sequence: TGTGCCAGCACTCTCTCGGGGGGCGAGAATGAGCAGTTCTTC. This chain uses TRBV12-3 or TRBV12-4 with TRBJ2-1; possible D gene TRBD2, 7 bases. V was trimmed by 7 bases and J by 7 bases, leaving 17 bases between them. This CDR3 contains 14 residues.

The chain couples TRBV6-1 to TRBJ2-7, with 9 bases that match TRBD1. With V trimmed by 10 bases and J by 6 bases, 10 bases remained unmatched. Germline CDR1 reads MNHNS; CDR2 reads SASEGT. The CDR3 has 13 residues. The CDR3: CATNRDRVSEQYF. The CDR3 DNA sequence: TGTGCCACCAACCGGGACAGGGTGAGCGAGCAGTACTTC.

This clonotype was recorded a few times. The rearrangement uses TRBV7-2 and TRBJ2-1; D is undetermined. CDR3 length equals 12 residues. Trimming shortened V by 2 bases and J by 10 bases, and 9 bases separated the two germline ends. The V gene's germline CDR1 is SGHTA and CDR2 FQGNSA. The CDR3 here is CASSLRLLEQFF. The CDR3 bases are TGTGCCAGCAGCTTACGTTTACTGGAGCAGTTCTTC.

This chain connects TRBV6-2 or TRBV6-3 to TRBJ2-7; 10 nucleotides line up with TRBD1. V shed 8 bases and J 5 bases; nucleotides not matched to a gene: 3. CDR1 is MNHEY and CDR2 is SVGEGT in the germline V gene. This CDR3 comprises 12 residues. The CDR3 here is CASDRGLNEQYF. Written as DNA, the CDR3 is TGTGCCAGCGACAGGGGGCTAAACGAGCAGTACTTC.

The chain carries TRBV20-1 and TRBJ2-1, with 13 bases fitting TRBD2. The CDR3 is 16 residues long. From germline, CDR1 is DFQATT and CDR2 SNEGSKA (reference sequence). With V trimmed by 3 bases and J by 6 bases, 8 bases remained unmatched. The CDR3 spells CSASLFGLAGVNEQFF. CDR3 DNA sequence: TGCAGTGCTAGCCTATTCGGACTAGCGGGAGTCAATGAGCAGTTCTTC.

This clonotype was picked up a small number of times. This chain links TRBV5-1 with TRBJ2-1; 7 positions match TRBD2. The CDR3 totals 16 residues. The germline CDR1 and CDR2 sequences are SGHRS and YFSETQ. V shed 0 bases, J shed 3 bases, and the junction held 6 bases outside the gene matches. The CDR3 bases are TGCGCCAGCAGCTTGGGGGGGTCTAGCGGCTACAATGAGCAGTTCTTC. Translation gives CASSLGGSSGYNEQFF.

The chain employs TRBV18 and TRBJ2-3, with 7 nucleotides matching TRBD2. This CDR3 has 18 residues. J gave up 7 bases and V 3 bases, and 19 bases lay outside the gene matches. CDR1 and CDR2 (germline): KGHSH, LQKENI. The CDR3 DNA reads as TGTGCCAGCTCACCTCCAGGTACTAGCGTTTTGGGGAGGAATACGCAGTATTTT. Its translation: CASSPPGTSVLGRNTQYF.